This entry lists 25 T cell receptor beta chains sequenced from one sample in a study of siplizumab effects on memory and regulatory T cells. The table came from immunoSEQ multiplex PCR; TCRdb's copy has only in-frame clones and leaves some out. The data contain about 64,000 clones, 95% to 98% of them singletons. Sequencing was done on a sample of naive CD8+ T cells sorted from blood. Receptor source: a human donor in good health.

The V call is TRBV25-1, the J call TRBJ2-1, with D uncertain. The ends were cut back, 1 base at V and 7 bases at J, with 2 bases in the middle. The CDR3 has 11 amino acids. Germline assignment: CDR1 MGHDK and CDR2 SYGVNS. CDR3 nucleotide sequence: TGTGCCAGCAGTGAATCAAATGAGCAGTTCTTC. This codes for CASSESNEQFF.

The chain combines TRBV25-1 with TRBJ1-2; D unclear. Germline CDR1 is MGHDK and CDR2 is SYGVNS. Trimming took off 1 base at V and 6 bases at J, with 9 bases between the two ends. The CDR3 has 13 amino acids. The CDR3 DNA sequence: TGTGCCAGCAGTGAATCCATTTCGAATGGCTACACCTTC. Residues: CASSESISNGYTF.

The chain couples TRBV6-6 to TRBJ2-4, with D possibly matching TRBD2 (6 bases). Germline V gene data show CDR1 as MNHNY and CDR2 as SVGAGI (reference sequence). Trimming shortened V by 5 bases and J by 0 bases, and 14 bases separated the two germline ends. The CDR3 runs to 16 residues. DNA of the CDR3: TGTGCCAGCAGTGCGAATAGCGGAGTAGCCAAAAACATTCAGTACTTC. This gives the protein CASSANSGVAKNIQYF.

The CDR3 spells CAVGLLNYGYTF. The CDR3 DNA is TGTGCGGTCGGGCTTCTGAACTATGGCTACACCTTC. The gene calls are TRBV19 and TRBJ1-2; D is ambiguous. Germline V gene data show CDR1 as LNHDA and CDR2 as SQIVND (reference sequence). The CDR3 spans 12 residues.

The chain has TRBV4-1 and TRBJ2-7; TRBD1 might be the D (6 bases). Looked up from germline, CDR1 is MGHRA and CDR2 is YSYEKL. The CDR3 is 14 residues long. Trimming took off 2 bases at V and 6 bases at J, with 14 bases between the two ends. Here the CDR3 DNA reads TGCGCCAGCAGCCAAAAACAGGGAATGAGCGAGCAGTACTTC. The encoded protein is CASSQKQGMSEQYF.

This chain joins TRBV27 and TRBJ2-7; TRBD1 or TRBD2 may be the D gene (5 bases each). Germline values: CDR1 MNHEY, CDR2 SMNVEV (reference sequence). Trimming took 7 bases from V and 4 from J, leaving 14 bases between them. The CDR3 runs 13 residues. DNA for the CDR3: TGTGCCAGCACCCACGATGGGGGTTACGAGCAGTACTTC. Amino acids: CASTHDGGYEQYF.

This chain connects TRBV7-6 to TRBJ2-7; 9 bases map to TRBD1. Looked up from germline, CDR1 is SGHVS and CDR2 is FNYEAQ. The CDR3 loop spans 15 amino acids. V trimming: 8 bases; J trimming: 4 bases; junction bases outside the gene matches: 12. CDR3 DNA sequence: TGTGCCAGCGCCCGCCGGGACAGGGACAAGTACGAGCAGTACTTC. It yields the protein CASARRDRDKYEQYF.

This clone showed up just once. The chain joins TRBV29-1 to TRBJ2-7; D perhaps matches TRBD1 (6 bases). V shed 0 bases and J shed 0 bases, with 6 bases lying between them. Germline CDR1 and CDR2: SQVTM and ANQGSEA. This CDR3 comprises 13 residues. CDR3 amino acids: CSVEEDSSYEQYF. The CDR3 DNA is TGCAGCGTTGAAGAGGACAGCTCCTACGAGCAGTACTTC.

This sequence joins TRBV19 and TRBJ2-7; 7 positions agree with TRBD1. The germline CDR1 and CDR2 sequences are LNHDA and SQIVND (reference sequence). CDR3 length: 14 amino acids. After removal of 3 bases from V and 2 bases from J, the junction contained 4 bases not matched to a gene. The CDR3 nucleotides read TGTGCCAGTAGTATGGGGGACAGCGCCTACGAGCAGTACTTC. It translates to CASSMGDSAYEQYF.

In nucleotides, the CDR3 is TGTGCCAGCAGCCCCGGACTAGCGCCCTCGAATGAGCAGTTCTTC. It codes for CASSPGLAPSNEQFF. V gene TRBV6-5 combines with J gene TRBJ2-1, with TRBD2 matching over 9 bases. Looked up from germline, CDR1 is MNHEY and CDR2 is SVGAGI. The CDR3 has 15 amino acids. The junction had 10 bases not matched to a gene; V was cut back by 6 bases and J by 7 bases.

The V call is TRBV6-1, the J call TRBJ1-1; no firm D call. From germline, CDR1 is MNHNS and CDR2 SASEGT. The length of the CDR3 is 11 residues. The V gene lost 3 bases and the J gene lost 6 bases, with 5 bases spanning the gap. The CDR3 loop is CASSEGAEAFF. The CDR3 coding sequence is TGTGCCAGCAGTGAGGGCGCTGAAGCTTTCTTT.

A single count supports this clone. The chain uses TRBV19 and TRBJ1-3; D is unresolved. The CDR3 has 16 residues. Per germline, CDR1 LNHDA and CDR2 SQIVND (reference sequence). V was trimmed by 5 bases and J by 0 bases, leaving 14 bases between them. The CDR3 nucleotides read TGTGCCAGTAGTTTGGAAGGGCCCTACTCTGGAAACACCATATATTTT. Protein sequence: CASSLEGPYSGNTIYF.

V usage is TRBV11-2 and J usage is TRBJ1-3; D may be TRBD1 (6 bases). Germline V gene sequence: CDR1 SGHAT, CDR2 FQNNGV. The germline V and J ends were trimmed by 5 bases and 3 bases, with 20 bases remaining between them. This CDR3 is 17 amino acids long. CDR3 DNA sequence: TGTGCCAGCAGCCACCAACAGGTGGGGGGCGATGGAAACACCATATATTTT. Protein sequence: CASSHQQVGGDGNTIYF. Variable domain in full (rest from reference TRBV11-2 and TRBJ1-3): EAGVAQSPRYKIIEKRQSVAFWCNPISGHATLYWYQQILGQGPKLLIQFQNNGVVDDSQLPKDRFSAERLKGVDSTLKIQPAKLEDSAVYLCASSHQQVGGDGNTIYFGEGSWLTVV.

The J gene is TRBJ2-3, the V gene TRBV15; 8 nucleotides match TRBD2. In germline, CDR1 is LNHNV, CDR2 YYDKDF (reference sequence). J was trimmed by 1 base and V by 0 bases; bases with no gene match: 6. This CDR3 is built from 17 residues. CDR3 region: CATSRDPKRGRTDTQYF. The CDR3 DNA reads as TGTGCCACCAGCAGAGATCCCAAGCGGGGGCGCACAGATACGCAGTATTTT.

This clone is a singleton in its sample. V gene TRBV4-2 combines with J gene TRBJ1-1; 9 bases agree with TRBD1. Per the germline V gene, CDR1 is LGHNA and CDR2 is YNFKEQ. After removal of 2 bases from V and 4 bases from J, the junction contained 5 bases not matched to a gene. The length of the CDR3 is 15 residues. This CDR3 reads CASSQLQGAGTEAFF. The CDR3 DNA follows: TGTGCCAGCAGCCAACTACAGGGGGCAGGCACTGAAGCTTTCTTT.

This clone was observed a single time. This chain joins TRBV19 and TRBJ2-1, with 7 bases lining up with TRBD2. This CDR3 is 15 amino acids long. J was trimmed by 3 bases and V by 9 bases; bases with no gene match: 11. Per the germline V gene, CDR1 is LNHDA and CDR2 is SQIVND (reference sequence). The CDR3 DNA follows: TGTGCCAGCGGGGTACGCGGGAGCCTCTACAATGAGCAGTTCTTC. Amino acid sequence: CASGVRGSLYNEQFF.

The chain has TRBV18 and TRBJ2-7; 7 bases match TRBD1. V shed 6 bases and J 2 bases; nucleotides not matched to a gene: 4. From germline, CDR1 is KGHSH and CDR2 LQKENI. The CDR3 totals 13 residues. CDR3 sequence (DNA): TGTGCCAGCTCCCTGGGACAGACCTACGAGCAGTACTTC. It translates to CASSLGQTYEQYF.

J is TRBJ1-6 and V is TRBV19; D unresolved. Germline loops: CDR1 LNHDA, CDR2 SQIVND (reference sequence). The CDR3 length is 12 residues. Trimming removed 3 bases at V and 7 bases at J, with 4 bases between. DNA for the CDR3: TGTGCCAGTAGTATCGGGAATTCACCCCTCCACTTT. Its protein is CASSIGNSPLHF. Full variable domain (outside the CDR3, taken from reference TRBV19 and TRBJ1-6): DGGITQSPKYLFRKEGQNVTLSCEQNLNHDAMYWYRQDPGQGLRLIYYSQIVNDFQKGDIAEGYSVSREKKESFPLTVTSAQKNPTAFYLCASSIGNSPLHFGNGTRLTVT.

The gene calls are TRBV9 and TRBJ1-6, with 7 bases that match TRBD1. V shed 3 bases, J shed 14 bases, and the junction held 8 bases outside the gene matches. This CDR3 has 13 amino acids. The V gene's germline CDR1 is SGDLS and CDR2 YYNGEE. CDR3 nucleotide sequence: TGTGCCAGCAGCGACGGGACAGTATCTTCCCTCCACTTT. It translates to CASSDGTVSSLHF.

The V gene is TRBV15, the J gene TRBJ1-2, with 11 nucleotides matching TRBD1. Per germline, CDR1 LNHNV and CDR2 YYDKDF (reference sequence). The CDR3 has 14 residues. V was clipped by 3 bases and J by 7 bases; unmatched bases: 4. The CDR3 DNA reads TGTGCCACCAGCAGGCGGGACAGGGGGTCTGGCTACACCTTC. It is translated as CATSRRDRGSGYTF. The full variable domain, in which reference TRBV15 and TRBJ1-2 provide the parts outside the CDR3, is DAMVIQNPRYQVTQFGKPVTLSCSQTLNHNVMYWYQQKSSQAPKLLFHYYDKDFNNEADTPDNFQSRRPNTSFCFLDIRSPGLGDTAMYLCATSRRDRGSGYTFGSGTRLTVV.

The V gene is TRBV21-1, the J gene TRBJ1-3. TRBV21-1 is flagged as a pseudogene. This CDR3 spans 19 amino acids. The chain's CDR3 is CASSSRRGVHGYSGNTIYF. CDR3 DNA: TGTGCCAGCAGCTCTCGCCGGGGGGTGCACGGCTACTCTGGAAACACCATATATTTT.

This chain joins TRBV27 and TRBJ2-7; 7 nucleotides agree with TRBD1. With V trimmed by 5 bases and J by 0 bases, 1 base remained unmatched. Per germline, CDR1 MNHEY and CDR2 SMNVEV (reference sequence). This CDR3 has 13 residues. The CDR3 DNA reads TGTGCCAGCAGTCGGGACAGCTCCTACGAGCAGTACTTC. Translation gives CASSRDSSYEQYF.

The V call is TRBV7-2, the J call TRBJ2-7; possibly TRBD1 or TRBD2 for D (5 bases each). Germline CDR1 SGHTA, CDR2 FQGNSA. V shed 3 bases and J shed 4 bases, with 19 bases lying between them. CDR3 length: 16 amino acids. In nucleotides, the CDR3 is TGTGCCAGCAGCTTCGGCCCGGCCGGTGGGGGATACGAGCAGTACTTC. It codes for CASSFGPAGGGYEQYF.

This clone was counted a single time. The chain uses TRBV2 and TRBJ1-2; 9 nucleotides agree with TRBD1. Losses at the gene ends were 4 bases for V and 3 bases for J; bases not matched to a gene: 12. This CDR3 spans 17 amino acids. Germline V gene sequence: CDR1 SNHLY, CDR2 FYNNEI. CDR3 loop: CASSGEVDRGGYYGYTF. The DNA of the CDR3 is TGTGCCAGCAGTGGGGAGGTAGACAGGGGGGGTTACTATGGCTACACCTTC.

The chain combines TRBV9 with TRBJ2-5, with 8 bases aligning to TRBD2. The CDR3 is 13 amino acids. Germline V CDR1 and CDR2: SGDLS, YYNGEE. V shed 4 bases, J shed 5 bases, and the junction held 4 bases outside the gene matches. This chain's CDR3 is CASSPSGGETQYF. CDR3 nucleotide sequence: TGTGCCAGCAGCCCCAGCGGGGGTGAGACCCAGTACTTC.